This T cell receptor beta chain is from a study of T cell responses to AZD1222 COVID-19 vaccine. The table came from immunoSEQ multiplex PCR; TCRdb's copy has only in-frame clones and leaves some out. The repertoire holds some 150,000 clones, with 90% to 95% as singletons. Per germline, CDR1 KGHSH and CDR2 LQKENI. There are 13 residues in the CDR3. The V end was cut by 1 base, the J end by 2 bases, with 5 bases between. Study results and caveats: Clonal diversity may have been underestimated, and the donors were mostly white British, with more females than males.

This clone was detected once. Its antigen is not known. The sequences come from peripheral blood, collected on day 0 of MenACWY control vaccination. V gene TRBV18 combines with J gene TRBJ1-2; D not resolved. This sequence originates from an adult in good health. CDR3 in amino acids: CASSPQKNYGYTF. In nucleotides, the CDR3 is TGTGCCAGCTCACCACAGAAGAACTATGGCTACACCTTC. Full variable domain (remainder filled in from reference TRBV18 and TRBJ1-2): NAGVMQNPRHLVRRRGQEARLRCSPMKGHSHVYWYRQLPEEGLKFMVYLQKENIIDESGMPKERFSAEFPKEGPSILRIQQVVRGDSAAYFCASSPQKNYGYTFGSGTRLTVV.